Below are 20 T cell receptor beta chains sequenced from a single sample in a study of shared clonotypes between healthy human individuals. Only in-frame clones appear in the TCRdb table, and some are missing; sequencing was by immunoSEQ multiplex PCR. The sample shows around 610,000 clones, 96% of them seen only once. CD8 cells classed as naive were CD45RO-negative and positively selected for CCR7, excluding terminally differentiated effector memory CD45RA+ cells. Sequencing used naive CD8+ T cells sorted from blood. The origin of the receptors is a woman in her 30s in good health.

The chain links TRBV25-1 to TRBJ2-7, with TRBD1 matching over 8 bases. The CDR3 covers 13 residues. Trimming at V came to 7 bases and at J to 7 bases, leaving 9 bases not matched to a gene. Germline CDR1 is MGHDK and CDR2 is SYGVNS. The CDR3 DNA follows: TGTGCCAGCACGACAGGGGATCCGCGGGAGCAGTACTTC. Amino acids: CASTTGDPREQYF.

The chain joins TRBV7-3 to TRBJ2-3, with a tentative D call TRBD1 (5 bases). CDR3 length: 16 amino acids. CDR1 SGHTA and CDR2 FQGTGA come from the germline V gene. The germline V and J ends were trimmed by 5 bases and 4 bases, with 19 bases remaining between them. The CDR3 region has the DNA TGTGCCAGCAGCCAACTTGGACAAGCACGACCAGATACGCAGTATTTT. Protein product: CASSQLGQARPDTQYF.

This clone showed up just once. The chain joins TRBV28 to TRBJ1-3; D uncertain. CDR3 length: 13 amino acids. V was trimmed by 8 bases and J by 3 bases, leaving 11 bases between them. CDR1 is MDHEN and CDR2 is SYDVKM in the germline V gene. CDR3 protein: CASGSGFGNTIYF. CDR3 in DNA: TGTGCCAGCGGCTCGGGGTTTGGAAACACCATATATTTT.

The CDR3, as DNA: TGCAGCGTTGAAGTAGGACAGTCAACTAATGAAAAACTGTTTTTT. This encodes CSVEVGQSTNEKLFF. The chain carries TRBV29-1 and TRBJ1-4; D might be TRBD1 (6 bases). From germline, CDR1 is SQVTM and CDR2 ANQGSEA. This CDR3 spans 15 amino acids. V was shortened by 1 base and J by 0 bases, with 9 bases between the two germline ends.

V is TRBV5-4 and J is TRBJ2-3; D is perhaps TRBD1 (6 bases). Germline values: CDR1 SGHNT, CDR2 YYREEE (reference sequence). This CDR3 region has 16 residues. The ends were cut back, 2 bases at V and 2 bases at J, with 15 bases in the middle. The CDR3 region has the DNA TGTGCCAGCAGCTTCCCCAGGGGCTCTAACACAGATACGCAGTATTTT. Translating it yields CASSFPRGSNTDTQYF.

The J gene is TRBJ2-5, the V gene TRBV19; D is tentatively TRBD1 or TRBD2 (6 bases each). The CDR3 runs 14 residues. V was cut by 5 bases and J by 5 bases, with 15 bases left in between. Germline CDR1 LNHDA, CDR2 SQIVND (reference sequence). The CDR3 nucleotides are TGTGCCAGTAGTTTTGTACAGGGAGGCGAGACCCAGTACTTC. Translating it yields CASSFVQGGETQYF.

This clone was seen only once. The J gene is TRBJ2-1, the V gene TRBV6-5, with D possibly called TRBD1 or TRBD2 (5 bases each). Deletions cut 3 bases from V and 8 bases from J, with 11 bases between. The CDR3 contains 13 residues. From germline, CDR1 is MNHEY and CDR2 SVGAGI. The CDR3 DNA sequence: TGTGCCAGCAGTTATCCGGGGCTAGATGAGCAGTTCTTC. It encodes CASSYPGLDEQFF.

This clone was counted a single time. The chain links TRBV9 to TRBJ1-2; no clear D gene. This CDR3 region has 13 residues. V was pared by 3 bases and J by 7 bases, with 13 bases between. Germline assignment: CDR1 SGDLS and CDR2 YYNGEE. The CDR3 reads CASSGTLPPGYTF. The CDR3 nucleotides read TGTGCCAGCAGCGGGACCCTACCCCCTGGCTACACCTTC.

The chain recombines TRBV28 with TRBJ2-7; no clear D. The CDR3 has 14 amino acids. Trimming took 3 bases from V and 0 from J, leaving 9 bases between them. The germline CDR1 and CDR2 sequences are MDHEN and SYDVKM. The CDR3 DNA is TGTGCCAGCAGTTTGGTGGGGAACTCCTACGAGCAGTACTTC. Residues: CASSLVGNSYEQYF. The whole variable domain, remainder taken from reference TRBV28 and TRBJ2-7, is DVKVTQSSRYLVKRTGEKVFLECVQDMDHENMFWYRQDPGLGLRLIYFSYDVKMKEKGDIPEGYSVSREKKERFSLILESASTNQTSMYLCASSLVGNSYEQYFGPGTRLTVT.

The chain employs TRBV28 and TRBJ2-7, with D tentatively TRBD1 or TRBD2 (5 bases each). The CDR3 totals 17 residues. Trimming took 2 bases from V and 3 from J, leaving 20 bases between them. CDR1 is MDHEN and CDR2 is SYDVKM in the germline V gene. The CDR3: CASSLPPTGTSGYEQYF. CDR3 in DNA: TGTGCCAGCAGTTTACCCCCCACTGGGACGTCCGGCTACGAGCAGTACTTC.

The chain is built from TRBV5-5 and TRBJ1-4, with TRBD1 identical over 10 bases. V lost 2 bases, J lost 8 bases, and 3 bases stayed unmatched. The germline gives CDR1 SGHKS, CDR2 YYEKEE (reference sequence). The CDR3 is 14 residues long. The CDR3 is CASSFGQGEEKLFF. CDR3 in DNA: TGTGCCAGCAGCTTCGGACAGGGGGAGGAAAAACTGTTTTTT.

This chain joins TRBV27 and TRBJ2-1; D gene uncertain. The CDR3 runs to 13 residues. The germline V and J ends were trimmed by 8 bases and 0 bases, with 8 bases remaining between them. CDR1 is MNHEY and CDR2 is SMNVEV in the germline V gene (reference sequence). The CDR3 region has the DNA TGTGCCAGCGCCCTCAGCTCCTACAATGAGCAGTTCTTC. Translating gives CASALSSYNEQFF.

In nucleotides, the CDR3 is TGTGCCAGCAACCTCCCCTACGAGCAGTACTTC. Its protein product is CASNLPYEQYF. The gene calls are TRBV2 and TRBJ2-7; D is undetermined. This CDR3 contains 11 residues. Trimming left V 7 bases short and J 2 bases short, with 6 bases between. Germline V CDR1 and CDR2: SNHLY, FYNNEI.

This clone appeared a few times. This sequence joins TRBV7-9 and TRBJ2-7; tentative D call: TRBD1 (5 bases). The CDR3 covers 13 residues. V shed 1 base and J shed 6 bases, with 10 bases lying between them. Germline V gene sequence: CDR1 SEHNR, CDR2 FQNEAQ (reference sequence). The CDR3 region is CASSLGRASEQYF. CDR3 coding DNA: TGTGCCAGCAGCTTAGGCAGGGCAAGCGAGCAGTACTTC.

The V call is TRBV2, the J call TRBJ2-7, with unresolved D. V was trimmed by 0 bases and J by 0 bases, leaving 9 bases between them. Germline assignment: CDR1 SNHLY and CDR2 FYNNEI. There are 15 residues in the CDR3. CDR3 coding DNA: TGTGCCAGCAGTGAAGCGCCGACGAGCTCCTACGAGCAGTACTTC. Translating gives CASSEAPTSSYEQYF.

The chain recombines TRBV10-1 with TRBJ2-7; 7 nucleotides match TRBD2. CDR3 length equals 20 residues. Germline trimming cut 0 bases from V and 4 bases from J; bases unmatched to any gene: 21. CDR1 WNHNN and CDR2 SYGVQD come from the germline V gene (reference sequence). The CDR3 loop reads CASSESEGTPTRGRDYEQYF. The CDR3 DNA follows: TGCGCCAGCAGTGAGTCTGAGGGGACCCCGACCCGCGGGAGAGATTACGAGCAGTACTTC.

V is TRBV5-4 and J is TRBJ1-2, with D possibly matching TRBD1 (6 bases). In germline, CDR1 is SGHNT, CDR2 YYREEE (reference sequence). There are 20 residues in the CDR3. Trimming removed 0 bases at V and 8 bases at J, with 32 bases between. CDR3 DNA sequence: TGTGCCAGCAGCTTGGGGACAGCCCTAGGCGGACAAGGCGTCGATGGCGGCTACACCTTC. Its translation is CASSLGTALGGQGVDGGYTF.

The chain joins TRBV27 to TRBJ2-2; D gene unclear. The CDR3 loop spans 15 amino acids. Trimming left V 5 bases short and J 1 base short, with 11 bases between. Germline V gene lookup returns CDR1 MNHEY and CDR2 SMNVEV (reference sequence). The CDR3 here is CASSDRLGNTGELFF. The CDR3 region has the DNA TGTGCCAGCAGTGATCGCCTGGGGAACACCGGGGAGCTGTTTTTT.

This chain joins TRBV2 and TRBJ2-1; D unclear. Trimming took 6 bases from V and 1 from J, leaving 13 bases between them. This CDR3 has 15 residues. CDR1 SNHLY and CDR2 FYNNEI come from the germline V gene. In DNA form, the CDR3 reads TGTGCCAGCAGGACAATACAGACTTCCTACAATGAGCAGTTCTTC. This translates into CASRTIQTSYNEQFF.

The chain employs TRBV19 and TRBJ1-6; no clear D. The CDR3 extends over 14 amino acids. The germline V gene encodes CDR1 LNHDA and CDR2 SQIVND (reference sequence). V lost 7 bases to trimming and J lost 7 bases, with 14 bases between them. CDR3 coding DNA: TGTGCCAGTAACCCTGCTCTCGGGAATTCACCCCTCCACTTT. This codes for CASNPALGNSPLHF.